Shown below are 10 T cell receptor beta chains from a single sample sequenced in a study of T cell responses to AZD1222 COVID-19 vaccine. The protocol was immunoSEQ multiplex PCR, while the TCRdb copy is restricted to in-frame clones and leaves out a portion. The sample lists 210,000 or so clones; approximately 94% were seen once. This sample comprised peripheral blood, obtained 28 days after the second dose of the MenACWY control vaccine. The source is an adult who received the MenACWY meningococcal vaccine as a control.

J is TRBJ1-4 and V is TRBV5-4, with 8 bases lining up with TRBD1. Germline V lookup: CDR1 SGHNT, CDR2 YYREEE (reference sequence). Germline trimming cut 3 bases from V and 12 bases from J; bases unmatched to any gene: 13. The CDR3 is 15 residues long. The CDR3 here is CASSSNNQGAGELFF. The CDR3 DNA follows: TGTGCCAGCAGCTCCAATAATCAGGGGGCAGGGGAACTGTTTTTT.

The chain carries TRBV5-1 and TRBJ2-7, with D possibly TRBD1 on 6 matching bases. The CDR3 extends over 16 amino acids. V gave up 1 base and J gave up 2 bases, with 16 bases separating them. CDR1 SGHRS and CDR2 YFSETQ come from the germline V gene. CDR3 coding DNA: TGCGCCAGCAGCTTGAGGCAGGGGACAAATCCCTACGAGCAGTACTTC. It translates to CASSLRQGTNPYEQYF.

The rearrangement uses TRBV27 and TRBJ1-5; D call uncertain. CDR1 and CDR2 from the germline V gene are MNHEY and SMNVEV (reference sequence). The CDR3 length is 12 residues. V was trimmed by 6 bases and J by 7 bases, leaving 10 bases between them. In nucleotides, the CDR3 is TGTGCCAGCAGCCGCATCGGACAGCCCCAGCATTTT. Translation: CASSRIGQPQHF.

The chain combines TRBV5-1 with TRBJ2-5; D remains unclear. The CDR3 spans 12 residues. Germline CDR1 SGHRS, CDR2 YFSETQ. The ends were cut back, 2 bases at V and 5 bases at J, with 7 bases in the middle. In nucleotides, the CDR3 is TGCGCCAGCAGCTTCGACGAGGAGACCCAGTACTTC. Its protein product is CASSFDEETQYF.

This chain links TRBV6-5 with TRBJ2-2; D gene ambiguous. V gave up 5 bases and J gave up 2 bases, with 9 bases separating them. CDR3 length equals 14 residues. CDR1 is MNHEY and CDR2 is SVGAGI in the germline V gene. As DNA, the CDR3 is TGTGCCAGCAGTACCCTTTTTAACACCGGGGAGCTGTTTTTT. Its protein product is CASSTLFNTGELFF.

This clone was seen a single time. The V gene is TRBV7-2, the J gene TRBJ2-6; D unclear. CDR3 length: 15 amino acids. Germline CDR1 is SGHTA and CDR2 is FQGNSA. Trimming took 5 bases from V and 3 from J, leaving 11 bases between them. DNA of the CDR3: TGTGCCAGCAGCCCCGTGGTGAGTGGGGCCAACGTCCTGACTTTC. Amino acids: CASSPVVSGANVLTF. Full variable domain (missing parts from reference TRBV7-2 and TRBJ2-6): GAGVSQSPSNKVTEKGKDVELRCDPISGHTALYWYRQSLGQGLEFLIYFQGNSAPDKSGLPSDRFSAERTGGSVSTLTIQRTQQEDSAVYLCASSPVVSGANVLTFGAGSRLTVL.

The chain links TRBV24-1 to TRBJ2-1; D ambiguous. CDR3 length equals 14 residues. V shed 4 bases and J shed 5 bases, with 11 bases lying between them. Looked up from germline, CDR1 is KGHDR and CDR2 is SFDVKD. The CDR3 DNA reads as TGTGCCACCAGTGAGCCCCCGACGGACAATGAGCAGTTCTTC. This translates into CATSEPPTDNEQFF.

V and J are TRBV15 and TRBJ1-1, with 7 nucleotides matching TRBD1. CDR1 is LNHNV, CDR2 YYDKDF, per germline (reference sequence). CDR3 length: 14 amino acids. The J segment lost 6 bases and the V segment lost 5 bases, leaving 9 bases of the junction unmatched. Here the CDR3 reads CATSSRDSPAEAFF. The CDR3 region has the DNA TGTGCCACCAGCTCCCGGGACAGCCCAGCTGAAGCTTTCTTT. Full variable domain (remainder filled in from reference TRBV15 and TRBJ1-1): DAMVIQNPRYQVTQFGKPVTLSCSQTLNHNVMYWYQQKSSQAPKLLFHYYDKDFNNEADTPDNFQSRRPNTSFCFLDIRSPGLGDTAMYLCATSSRDSPAEAFFGQGTRLTVV.

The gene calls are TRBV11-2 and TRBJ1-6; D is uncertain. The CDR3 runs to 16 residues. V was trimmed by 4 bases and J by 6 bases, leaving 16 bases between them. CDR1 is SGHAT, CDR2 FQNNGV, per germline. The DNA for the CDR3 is TGTGCCAGCAGCTCCCGGACCCGACAAATTAATTCACCCCTCCACTTT. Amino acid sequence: CASSSRTRQINSPLHF.

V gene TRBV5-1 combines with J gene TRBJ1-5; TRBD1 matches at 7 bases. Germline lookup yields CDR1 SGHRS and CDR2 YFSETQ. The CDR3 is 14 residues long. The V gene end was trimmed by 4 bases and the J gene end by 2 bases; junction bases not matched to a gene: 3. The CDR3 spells CASSEGTGNQPQHF. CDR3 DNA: TGCGCCAGCAGCGAAGGGACAGGCAATCAGCCCCAGCATTTT.